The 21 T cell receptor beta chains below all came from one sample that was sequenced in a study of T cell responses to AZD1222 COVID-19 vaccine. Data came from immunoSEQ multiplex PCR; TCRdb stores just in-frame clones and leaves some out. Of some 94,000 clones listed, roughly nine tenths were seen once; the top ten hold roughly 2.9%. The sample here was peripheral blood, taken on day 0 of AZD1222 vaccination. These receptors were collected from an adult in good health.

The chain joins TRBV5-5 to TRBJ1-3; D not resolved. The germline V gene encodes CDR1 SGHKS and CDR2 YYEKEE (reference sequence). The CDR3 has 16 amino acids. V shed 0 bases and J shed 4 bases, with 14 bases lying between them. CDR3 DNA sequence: TGTGCCAGCAGCTTGGGCCAAGCCGAACCCGGAAACACCATATATTTT. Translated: CASSLGQAEPGNTIYF.

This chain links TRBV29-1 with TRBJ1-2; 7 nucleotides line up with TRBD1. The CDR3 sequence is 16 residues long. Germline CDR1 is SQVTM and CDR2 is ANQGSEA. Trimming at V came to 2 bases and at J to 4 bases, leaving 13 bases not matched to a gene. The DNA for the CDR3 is TGCAGCGTTGAAAGACAGGGTGGGGGAGCCGGCTATGGCTACACCTTC. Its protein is CSVERQGGGAGYGYTF.

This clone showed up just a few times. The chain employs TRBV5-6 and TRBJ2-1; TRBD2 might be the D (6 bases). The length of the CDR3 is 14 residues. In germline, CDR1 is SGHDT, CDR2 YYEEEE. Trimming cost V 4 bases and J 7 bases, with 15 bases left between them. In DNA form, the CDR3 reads TGTGCCAGCAGCCGCCGGACTACCAGGAATGAGCAGTTCTTC. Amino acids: CASSRRTTRNEQFF.

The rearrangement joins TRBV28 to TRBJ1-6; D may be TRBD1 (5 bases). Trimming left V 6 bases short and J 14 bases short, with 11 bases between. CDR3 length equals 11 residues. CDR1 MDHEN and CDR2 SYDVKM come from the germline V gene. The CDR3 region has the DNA TGTGCCAGCAGCCCCCGGGGGGCCCTCCACTTT. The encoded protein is CASSPRGALHF.

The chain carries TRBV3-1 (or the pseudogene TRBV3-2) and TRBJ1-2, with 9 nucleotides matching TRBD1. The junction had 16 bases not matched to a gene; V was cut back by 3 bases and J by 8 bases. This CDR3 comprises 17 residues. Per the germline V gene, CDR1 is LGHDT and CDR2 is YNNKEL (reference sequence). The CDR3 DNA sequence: TGTGCCAGCAGCCATGGAGGACGGAGGACAGGGGAGCGGGGCTACACCTTC. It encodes CASSHGGRRTGERGYTF.

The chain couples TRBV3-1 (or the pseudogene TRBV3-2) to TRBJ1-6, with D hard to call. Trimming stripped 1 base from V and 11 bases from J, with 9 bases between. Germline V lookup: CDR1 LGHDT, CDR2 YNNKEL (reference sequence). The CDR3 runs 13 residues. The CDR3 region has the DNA TGTGCCAGCAGCCAAGGTTCCTGGGCACCCCTCCACTTT. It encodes CASSQGSWAPLHF.

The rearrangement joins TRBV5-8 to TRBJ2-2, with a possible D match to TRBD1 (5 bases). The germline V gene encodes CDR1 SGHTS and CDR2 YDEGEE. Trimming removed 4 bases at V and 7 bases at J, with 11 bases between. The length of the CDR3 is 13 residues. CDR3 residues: CASSPQQGGELFF. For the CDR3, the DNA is TGTGCCAGCAGCCCGCAGCAGGGCGGGGAGCTGTTTTTT.

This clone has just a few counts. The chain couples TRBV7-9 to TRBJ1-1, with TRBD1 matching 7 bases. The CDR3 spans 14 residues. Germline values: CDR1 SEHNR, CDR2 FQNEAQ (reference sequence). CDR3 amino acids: CATSRGGMNTEAFF. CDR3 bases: TGTGCGACCAGCAGGGGGGGAATGAACACTGAAGCTTTCTTT.

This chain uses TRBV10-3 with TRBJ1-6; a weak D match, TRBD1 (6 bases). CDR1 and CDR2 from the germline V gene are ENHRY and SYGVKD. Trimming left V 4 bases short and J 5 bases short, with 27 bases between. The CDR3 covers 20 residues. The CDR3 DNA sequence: TGTGCCATCAGTGCCCGGTCGGGGGGCACCGTCTCCACCAATAATTCACCCCTCCACTTT. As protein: CAISARSGGTVSTNNSPLHF.

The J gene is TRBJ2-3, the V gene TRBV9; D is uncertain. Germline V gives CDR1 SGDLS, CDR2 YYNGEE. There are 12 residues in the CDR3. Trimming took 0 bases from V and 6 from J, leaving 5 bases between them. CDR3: CASSVGSDTQYF. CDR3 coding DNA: TGTGCCAGCAGCGTAGGGTCGGATACGCAGTATTTT.

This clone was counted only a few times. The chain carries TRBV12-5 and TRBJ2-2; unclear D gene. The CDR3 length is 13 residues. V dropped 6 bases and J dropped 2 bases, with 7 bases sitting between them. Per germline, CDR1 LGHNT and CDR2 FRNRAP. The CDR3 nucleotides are TGTGCTAGTGGCATTGCTAACACCGGGGAGCTGTTTTTT. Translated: CASGIANTGELFF.

The CDR3 here is CASSQDPAGQYNEQFF. CDR3 nucleotide sequence: TGTGCCAGCAGCCAAGATCCGGCGGGACAATACAATGAGCAGTTCTTC. The rearrangement uses TRBV4-2 and TRBJ2-1; D tentatively reads TRBD1 or TRBD2 (6 bases each). Germline V gives CDR1 LGHNA, CDR2 YNFKEQ. V dropped 0 bases and J dropped 4 bases, with 13 bases sitting between them. The CDR3 consists of 16 residues.

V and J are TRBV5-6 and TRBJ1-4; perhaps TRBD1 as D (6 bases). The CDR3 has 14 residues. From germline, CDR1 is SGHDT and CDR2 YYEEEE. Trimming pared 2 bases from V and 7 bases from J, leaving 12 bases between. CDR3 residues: CASSLAGVGEKLFF. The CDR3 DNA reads TGTGCCAGCAGCTTAGCAGGGGTCGGTGAAAAACTGTTTTTT.

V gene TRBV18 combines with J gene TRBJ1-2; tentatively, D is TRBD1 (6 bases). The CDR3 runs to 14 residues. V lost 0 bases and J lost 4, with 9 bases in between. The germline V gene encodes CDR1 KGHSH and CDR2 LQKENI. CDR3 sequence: CASSPPGAAYGYTF. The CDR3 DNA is TGTGCCAGCTCACCACCGGGGGCGGCCTATGGCTACACCTTC.

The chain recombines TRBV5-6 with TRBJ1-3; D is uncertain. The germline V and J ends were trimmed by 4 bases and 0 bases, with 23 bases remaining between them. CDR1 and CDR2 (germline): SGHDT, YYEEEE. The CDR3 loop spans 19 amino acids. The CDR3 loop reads CASSRGVGLGFSSGNTIYF. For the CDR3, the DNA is TGTGCCAGCAGCCGGGGTGTGGGCCTTGGGTTCTCCTCTGGAAACACCATATATTTT.

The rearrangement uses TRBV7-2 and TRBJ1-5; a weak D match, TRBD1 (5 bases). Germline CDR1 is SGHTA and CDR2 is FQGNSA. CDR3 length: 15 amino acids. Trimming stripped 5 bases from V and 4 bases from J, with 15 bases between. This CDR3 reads CASSLRQSLNQPQHF. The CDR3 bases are TGTGCCAGCAGCCTGCGACAGTCCTTAAATCAGCCCCAGCATTTT.

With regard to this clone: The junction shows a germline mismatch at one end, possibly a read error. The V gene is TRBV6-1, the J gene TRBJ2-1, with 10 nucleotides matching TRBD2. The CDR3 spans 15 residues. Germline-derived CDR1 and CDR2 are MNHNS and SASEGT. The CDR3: CASSQAGGPRGGQFF. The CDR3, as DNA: TGTGCCAGCAGTCAAGCGGGAGGGCCGCGGGGAGGGCAGTTCTTC.

CDR3 in DNA: TGCGCCAGCAGTGAGGCCCTTGGACAGGTTAGCAATCAGCCCCAGCATTTT. Protein: CASSEALGQVSNQPQHF. The chain is built from TRBV10-2 and TRBJ1-5; 7 bases are shared with TRBD1. The CDR3 consists of 17 residues. The V segment lost 2 bases and the J segment 0 bases; nucleotides outside the gene matches: 7. Germline V gene lookup returns CDR1 WSHSY and CDR2 SAAADI.

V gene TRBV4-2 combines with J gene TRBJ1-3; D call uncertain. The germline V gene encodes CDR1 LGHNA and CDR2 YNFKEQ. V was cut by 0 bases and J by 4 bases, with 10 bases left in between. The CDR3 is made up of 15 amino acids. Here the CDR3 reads CASSQDGLTGNTIYF. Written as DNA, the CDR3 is TGTGCCAGCAGCCAAGACGGTCTAACAGGAAACACCATATATTTT.

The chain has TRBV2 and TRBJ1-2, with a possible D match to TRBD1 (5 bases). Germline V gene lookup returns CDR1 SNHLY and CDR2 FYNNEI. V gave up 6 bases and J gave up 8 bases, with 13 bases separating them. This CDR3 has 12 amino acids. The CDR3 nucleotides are TGTGCCAGCAGACAGGAAAGGGGCGGCTACACCTTC. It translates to CASRQERGGYTF.

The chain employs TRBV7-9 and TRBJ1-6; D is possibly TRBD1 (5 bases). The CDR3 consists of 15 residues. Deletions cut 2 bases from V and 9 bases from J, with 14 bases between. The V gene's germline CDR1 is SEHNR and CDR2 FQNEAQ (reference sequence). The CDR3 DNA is TGTGCCAGCAGCTTACCCCGAGTGGGGGGTTCACCCCTCCACTTT. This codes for CASSLPRVGGSPLHF.